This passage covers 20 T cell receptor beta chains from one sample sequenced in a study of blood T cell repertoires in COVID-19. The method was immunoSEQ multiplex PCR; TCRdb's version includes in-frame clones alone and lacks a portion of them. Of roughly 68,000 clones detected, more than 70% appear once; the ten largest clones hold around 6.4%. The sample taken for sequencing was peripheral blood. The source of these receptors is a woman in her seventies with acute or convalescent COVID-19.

The chain's CDR3 is CASTSPSGPYNEQFF. CDR3 coding DNA: TGTGCCAGCACTTCCCCTAGCGGACCATACAATGAGCAGTTCTTC. V is TRBV2 and J is TRBJ2-1; TRBD2 matches 7 bases. The CDR3 contains 15 residues. Germline V lookup: CDR1 SNHLY, CDR2 FYNNEI. V gave up 7 bases and J gave up 4 bases; unmatched junction bases: 10.

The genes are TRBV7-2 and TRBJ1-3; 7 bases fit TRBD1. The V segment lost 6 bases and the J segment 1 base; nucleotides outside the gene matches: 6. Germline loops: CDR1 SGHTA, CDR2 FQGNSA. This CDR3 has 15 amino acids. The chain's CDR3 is CASSRQGESGNTIYF. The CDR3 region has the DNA TGTGCCAGCAGTAGACAGGGAGAGTCTGGAAACACCATATATTTT.

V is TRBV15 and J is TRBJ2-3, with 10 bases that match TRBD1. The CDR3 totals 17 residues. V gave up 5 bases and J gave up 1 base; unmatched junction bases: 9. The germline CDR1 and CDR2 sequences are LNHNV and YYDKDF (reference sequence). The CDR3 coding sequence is TGTGCCACCAGCGCGACATTCGGACAGGGGGGCACAGATACGCAGTATTTT. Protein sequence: CATSATFGQGGTDTQYF. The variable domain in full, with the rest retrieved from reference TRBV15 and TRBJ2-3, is DAMVIQNPRYQVTQFGKPVTLSCSQTLNHNVMYWYQQKSSQAPKLLFHYYDKDFNNEADTPDNFQSRRPNTSFCFLDIRSPGLGDTAMYLCATSATFGQGGTDTQYFGPGTRLTVL.

The CDR3 DNA reads as TGTGCCAGCAGTTCGCCGACAGGGATGAATGAAAAACTGTTTTTT. Translating it yields CASSSPTGMNEKLFF. The chain is built from TRBV6-5 and TRBJ1-4; TRBD1 matches 7 bases. V shed 4 bases, J shed 5 bases, and the junction held 7 bases outside the gene matches. The V gene's germline CDR1 is MNHEY and CDR2 SVGAGI. The CDR3 is 15 residues long.

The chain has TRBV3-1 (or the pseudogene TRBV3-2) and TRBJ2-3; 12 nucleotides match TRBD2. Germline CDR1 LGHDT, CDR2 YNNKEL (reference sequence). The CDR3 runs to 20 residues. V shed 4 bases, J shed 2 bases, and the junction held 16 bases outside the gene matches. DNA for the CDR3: TGTGCCAGCAGCCCAAAGGCGACTAGCGGGAGTAGTCGTGTCACAGATACGCAGTATTTT. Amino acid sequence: CASSPKATSGSSRVTDTQYF.

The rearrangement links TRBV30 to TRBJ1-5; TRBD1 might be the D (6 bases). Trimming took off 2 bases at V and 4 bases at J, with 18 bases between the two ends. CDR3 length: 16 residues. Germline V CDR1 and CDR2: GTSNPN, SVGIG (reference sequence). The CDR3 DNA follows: TGTGCCTGGAGTCATCCACTACAGGGTTGGAATCAGCCCCAGCATTTT. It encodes CAWSHPLQGWNQPQHF.

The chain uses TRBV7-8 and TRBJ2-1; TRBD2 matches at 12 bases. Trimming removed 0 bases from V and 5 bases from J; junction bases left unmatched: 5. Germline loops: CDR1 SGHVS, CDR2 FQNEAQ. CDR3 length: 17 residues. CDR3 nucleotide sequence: TGTGCCAGCAGCTTAGCCTCCTGGACTAGCGGGAACAATGAGCAGTTCTTC. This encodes CASSLASWTSGNNEQFF.

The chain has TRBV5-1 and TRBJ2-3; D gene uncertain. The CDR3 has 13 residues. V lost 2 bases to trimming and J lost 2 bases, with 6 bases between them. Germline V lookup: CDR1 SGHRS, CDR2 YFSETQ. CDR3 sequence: CASSFGSTDTQYF. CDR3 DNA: TGCGCCAGCAGCTTCGGTTCCACAGATACGCAGTATTTT.

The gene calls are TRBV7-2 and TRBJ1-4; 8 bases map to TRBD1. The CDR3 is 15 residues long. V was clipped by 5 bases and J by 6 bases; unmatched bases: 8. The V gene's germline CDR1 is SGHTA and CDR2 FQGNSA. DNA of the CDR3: TGTGCCAGCAGCCTATGGACAGGGCTCGATGAAAAACTGTTTTTT. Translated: CASSLWTGLDEKLFF.

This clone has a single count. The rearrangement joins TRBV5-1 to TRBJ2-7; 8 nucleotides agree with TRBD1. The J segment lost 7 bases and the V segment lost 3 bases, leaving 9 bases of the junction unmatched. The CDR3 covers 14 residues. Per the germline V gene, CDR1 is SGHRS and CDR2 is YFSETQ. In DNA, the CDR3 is TGCGCCAGCAGCTCCTTTCAGGGGGCGGGAGAGCAGTACTTC. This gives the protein CASSSFQGAGEQYF.

The CDR3 reads CASSQSGRGYTEAFF. CDR3 nucleotide sequence: TGTGCCAGCAGCCAATCAGGGAGGGGCTACACTGAAGCTTTCTTT. The chain joins TRBV16 to TRBJ1-1, with D possibly being TRBD1 (5 bases). The V gene lost 0 bases and the J gene lost 3 bases, with 11 bases spanning the gap. CDR1 is KGHSY and CDR2 is FQNENV in the germline V gene. CDR3 length: 15 residues.

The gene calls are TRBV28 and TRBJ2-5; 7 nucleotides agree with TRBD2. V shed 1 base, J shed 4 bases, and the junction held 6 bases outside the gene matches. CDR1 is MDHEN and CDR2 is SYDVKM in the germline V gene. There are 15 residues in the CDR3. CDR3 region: CASSLSAGEGETQYF. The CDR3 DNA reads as TGTGCCAGCAGTTTATCGGCGGGAGAGGGAGAGACCCAGTACTTC.

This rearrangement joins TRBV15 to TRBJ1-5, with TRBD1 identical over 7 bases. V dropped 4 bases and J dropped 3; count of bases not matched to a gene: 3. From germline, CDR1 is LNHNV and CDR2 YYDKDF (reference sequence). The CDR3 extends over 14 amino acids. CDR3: CATSTDRDNQPQHF. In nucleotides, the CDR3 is TGTGCCACCAGCACAGACAGGGACAATCAGCCCCAGCATTTT.

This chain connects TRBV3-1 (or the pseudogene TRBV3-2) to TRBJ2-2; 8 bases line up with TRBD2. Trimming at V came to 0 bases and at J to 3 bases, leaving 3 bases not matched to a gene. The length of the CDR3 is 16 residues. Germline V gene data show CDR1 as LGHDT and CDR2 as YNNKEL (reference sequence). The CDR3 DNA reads TGTGCCAGCAGCCAAGATGTCGGGGGGGACACCGGGGAGCTGTTTTTT. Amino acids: CASSQDVGGDTGELFF.

Here the CDR3 reads CASSVTHSGGGTDTQYF. Written as DNA, the CDR3 is TGTGCCAGCAGCGTAACCCACAGCGGGGGCGGAACAGATACGCAGTATTTT. V usage is TRBV9 and J usage is TRBJ2-3; 8 bases match TRBD2. The trim removed 1 base at V and 3 bases at J, leaving 10 bases unmatched. This CDR3 has 17 amino acids. Germline V gene lookup returns CDR1 SGDLS and CDR2 YYNGEE.

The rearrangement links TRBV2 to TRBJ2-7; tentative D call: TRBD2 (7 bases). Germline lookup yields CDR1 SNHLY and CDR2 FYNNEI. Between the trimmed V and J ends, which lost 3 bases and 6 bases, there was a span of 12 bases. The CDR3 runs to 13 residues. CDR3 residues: CASSDGGASEQYF. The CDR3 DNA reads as TGTGCCAGCAGTGATGGGGGGGCGAGCGAGCAGTACTTC.

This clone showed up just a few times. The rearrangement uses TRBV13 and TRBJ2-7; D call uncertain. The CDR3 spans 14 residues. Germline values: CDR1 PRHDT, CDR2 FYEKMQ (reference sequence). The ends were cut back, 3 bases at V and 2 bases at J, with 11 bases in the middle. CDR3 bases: TGTGCCAGCAGCTTGATGGCAGTCCCCTACGAGCAGTACTTC. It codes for CASSLMAVPYEQYF.

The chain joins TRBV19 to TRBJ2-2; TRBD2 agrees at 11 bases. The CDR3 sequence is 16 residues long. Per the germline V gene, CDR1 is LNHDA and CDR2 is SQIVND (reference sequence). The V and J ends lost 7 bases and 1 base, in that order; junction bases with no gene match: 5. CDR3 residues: CASTSGGLRNTGELFF. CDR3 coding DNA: TGTGCCAGTACTAGCGGGGGGTTGAGGAACACCGGGGAGCTGTTTTTT.

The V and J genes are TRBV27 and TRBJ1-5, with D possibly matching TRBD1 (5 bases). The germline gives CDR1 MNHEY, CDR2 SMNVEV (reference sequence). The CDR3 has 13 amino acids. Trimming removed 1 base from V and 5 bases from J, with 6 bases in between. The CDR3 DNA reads TGTGCCAGCAGTTTATTAGGGGATCAGCCCCAGCATTTT. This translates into CASSLLGDQPQHF.

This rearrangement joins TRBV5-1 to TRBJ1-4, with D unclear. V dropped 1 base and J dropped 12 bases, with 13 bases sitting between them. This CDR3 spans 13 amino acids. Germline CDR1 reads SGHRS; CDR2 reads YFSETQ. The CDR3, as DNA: TGCGCCAGCAGCTTGCGGGATGAGGGAGAACTGTTTTTT. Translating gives CASSLRDEGELFF.